The clone carrying this TCR beta chain was observed at least ten times. Antigen specificity is unknown. The CDR3 covers 15 residues. Germline CDR1 SGHRS, CDR2 YFSETQ. Trimming cost V 1 base and J 4 bases, with 15 bases left between them. This entry belongs to a study of metastatic and nonmetastatic thyroid tumors. Study details: Repertoires from blood and tumor or nodule tissue of malignant and benign thyroid patients were compared.

Per the authors' pipeline: Between-group CDR3 differences, defined by clinicopathological status, yielded a distant-metastasis classifier for papillary thyroid cancer. TCRdb reassembled clones from the PCR reads with MiXCR. TCRdb's processing, not the authors', yielded these V and J calls. The top ten clones hold 9.9% of a sample with about 41,000 clones, more than 25% of them seen once. All patients were treatment-naive before thyroid surgery. General study findings and limits: The reported finding was significantly higher TCR beta diversity in malignant thyroid tumors relative to benign nodules, in blood and tumor.

Source material: blood. The chain combines TRBV5-1 with TRBJ2-7; no clear D. The TCR originated in a male donor with papillary thyroid cancer or a benign thyroid nodule (not recorded which). Some clones in this sample may be carry-over from other donors' samples. The CDR3 region has the DNA TGCGCCAGCAGCTTGTTCCCCCCCGACCGTTACGAGCAGTACTTC. This gives the protein CASSLFPPDRYEQYF.